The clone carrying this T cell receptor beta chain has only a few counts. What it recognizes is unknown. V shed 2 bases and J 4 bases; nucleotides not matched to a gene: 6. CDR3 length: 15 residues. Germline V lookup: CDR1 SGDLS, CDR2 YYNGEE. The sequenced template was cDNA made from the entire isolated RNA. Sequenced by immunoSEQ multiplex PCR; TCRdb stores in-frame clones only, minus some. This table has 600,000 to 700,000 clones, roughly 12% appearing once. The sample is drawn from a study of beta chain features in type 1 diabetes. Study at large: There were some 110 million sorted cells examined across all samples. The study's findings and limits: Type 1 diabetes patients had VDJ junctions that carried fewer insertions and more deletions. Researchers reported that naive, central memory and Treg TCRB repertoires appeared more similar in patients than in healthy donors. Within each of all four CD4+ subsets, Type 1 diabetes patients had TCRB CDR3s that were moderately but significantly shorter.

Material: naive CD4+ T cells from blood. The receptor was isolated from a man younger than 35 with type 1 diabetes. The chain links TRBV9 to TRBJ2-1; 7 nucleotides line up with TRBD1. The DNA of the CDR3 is TGTGCCAGCAGCGTTGGGGACAGCACTTACAATGAGCAGTTCTTC. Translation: CASSVGDSTYNEQFF.